This TCR beta chain was retrieved from a study of identifying expanded T cells in peripheral blood. Produced via immunoSEQ multiplex PCR; TCRdb's table is partial and in-frame only. Of roughly 100,000 clones in the sample, around nine tenths were seen once. Study results and limitations: Across healthy donors, higher total template counts meant significantly greater approximately 2-week count variance. Differentially abundant clones: roughly 1.2 between replicates, 15 to 17 at around 14 days, 19 at four.

Trimming removed 4 bases from V and 4 bases from J; junction bases left unmatched: 5. The CDR3 is 15 amino acids. Germline V gives CDR1 SNHLY, CDR2 FYNNEI. A word on this clone: Its target is unknown.

The sequence was collected from a person between 18 and 75 years old in good health. The chain recombines TRBV2 with TRBJ2-5; 11 bases are a match to TRBD2. Sequenced sample: blood. In DNA, the CDR3 is TGTGCCAGCAGTGTTGTTAGCGGGGGGGGAGAGACCCAGTACTTC. Amino acid sequence: CASSVVSGGGETQYF.